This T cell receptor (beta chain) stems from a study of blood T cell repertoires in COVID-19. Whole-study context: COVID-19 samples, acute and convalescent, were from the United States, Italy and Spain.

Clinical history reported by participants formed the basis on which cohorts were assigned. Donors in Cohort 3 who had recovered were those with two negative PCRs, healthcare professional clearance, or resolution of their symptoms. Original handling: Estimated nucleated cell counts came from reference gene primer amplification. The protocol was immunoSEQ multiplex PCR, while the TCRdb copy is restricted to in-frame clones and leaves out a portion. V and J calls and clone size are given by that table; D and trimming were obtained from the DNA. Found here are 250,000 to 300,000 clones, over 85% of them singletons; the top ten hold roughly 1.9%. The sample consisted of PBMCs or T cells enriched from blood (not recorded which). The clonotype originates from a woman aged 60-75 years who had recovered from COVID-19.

CDR3 sequence (DNA): TGCGCCAGCAGTCAAGGCAGGGTTACCACTGAAGCTTTCTTT. The encoded protein is CASSQGRVTTEAFF. The rearrangement joins TRBV23-1 to TRBJ1-1; tentatively, D is TRBD1 (5 bases). TRBV23-1 is an ORF, and what it does is uncertain. CDR3 length equals 14 residues. The V end was cut by 2 bases, the J end by 4 bases, with 11 bases between.